Listed below are T cell receptor beta chains from one sample, sequenced in a study of blood T cell repertoires in COVID-19. Using immunoSEQ multiplex PCR, the repertoire was profiled, and TCRdb retains in-frame clones only, with some absent. The table has around 28,000 clones, about 88% seen once. Sequencing was carried out using peripheral blood. All receptors come from a man at least 80 years old with acute or convalescent COVID-19. CDR3s include the opening cysteine and the closing phenylalanine or tryptophan. A D gene is named only where the DNA matches it firmly. The size entry is marked missing in some rows and otherwise reads once, few, many or a size class.

CDR3 DNA: TGTGCCAGCAGCTTCGGACAGACTTCTTCCTATGGCTACACCTTC; CDR3 protein: CASSFGQTSSYGYTF; V gene: TRBV5-4; J gene: TRBJ1-2; D gene: NA; clone size: NA
CDR3 DNA: TGTGCCAGCAGTTCTGGACAGGGGAATACGCAGTATTTT; CDR3 protein: CASSSGQGNTQYF; V gene: TRBV6-5; J gene: TRBJ2-3; D gene: TRBD1; clone size: NA
CDR3 DNA: TGCGCCAGCAGCCCGAGACAGGGGTACGAGCAGTACTTC; CDR3 protein: CASSPRQGYEQYF; V gene: TRBV5-1; J gene: TRBJ2-7; D gene: TRBD1; clone size: NA
CDR3 DNA: TGCGCCAGCAGCCAGGGTCATCAATATGGCTACACCTTC; CDR3 protein: CASSQGHQYGYTF; V gene: TRBV5-1; J gene: TRBJ1-2; D gene: NA; clone size: NA
CDR3 DNA: TGTGCCAGCAGCCCGGAGGGGAGCCGGGGGACCCAGTACTTC; CDR3 protein: CASSPEGSRGTQYF; V gene: TRBV7-2; J gene: TRBJ2-5; D gene: NA; clone size: NA
CDR3 DNA: TGTGCCAGCAGCCAGGGCCGGGGGAGCGGAAGAGATACGCAGTATTTT; CDR3 protein: CASSQGRGSGRDTQYF; V gene: TRBV4-2; J gene: TRBJ2-3; D gene: NA; clone size: NA
CDR3 DNA: TGCGCCAGCAGTGATAGTAATTCACCCCTCCACTTT; CDR3 protein: CASSDSNSPLHF; V gene: TRBV10-2; J gene: TRBJ1-6; D gene: NA; clone size: NA
CDR3 DNA: TGTGCCAGCAGCTCGGGACAGGGGAACTATGGCTACACCTTC; CDR3 protein: CASSSGQGNYGYTF; V gene: TRBV7-9; J gene: TRBJ1-2; D gene: TRBD1; clone size: NA
CDR3 DNA: TGTGCCAGCAGCTTAGGAGGCTCCGACTCTGGAAACACCATATATTTT; CDR3 protein: CASSLGGSDSGNTIYF; V gene: TRBV7-9; J gene: TRBJ1-3; D gene: NA; clone size: NA
CDR3 DNA: TGTGCCAGCATCCACACCGGGACAGGGGGACTAGGGACCCAGTACTTC; CDR3 protein: CASIHTGTGGLGTQYF; V gene: TRBV28; J gene: TRBJ2-5; D gene: TRBD1; clone size: once
CDR3 DNA: TGTGCCAGCAGCTTCCAGGGGGCGCAGGGAGGGACCCAGTACTTC; CDR3 protein: CASSFQGAQGGTQYF; V gene: TRBV7-2; J gene: TRBJ2-5; D gene: TRBD1; clone size: NA
CDR3 DNA: TGTGCCAGCATGGGGGACAGTACTCTGAACACTGAAGCTTTCTTT; CDR3 protein: CASMGDSTLNTEAFF; V gene: TRBV2; J gene: TRBJ1-1; D gene: TRBD1; clone size: few
CDR3 DNA: TGTGCCAGCAGCGGGTGGGACAGCCGGAGGAACAATGAGCAGTTCTTC; CDR3 protein: CASSGWDSRRNNEQFF; V gene: TRBV9; J gene: TRBJ2-1; D gene: TRBD1; clone size: NA
CDR3 DNA: TGTGCCTGGACCCTAAGCGGGATCGACTACGAGCAGTACTTC; CDR3 protein: CAWTLSGIDYEQYF; V gene: TRBV30; J gene: TRBJ2-7; D gene: TRBD2; clone size: NA
CDR3 DNA: TGTGCCTCCCAACAGCAAGGACAGTACCATCAGCCCCAGCATTTT; CDR3 protein: CASQQQGQYHQPQHF; V gene: TRBV6-4; J gene: TRBJ1-5; D gene: NA; clone size: NA
CDR3 DNA: TGTGCCAGCTCTCGCTTGGACAGGGGGAACACTGAAGCTTTCTTT; CDR3 protein: CASSRLDRGNTEAFF; V gene: TRBV18; J gene: TRBJ1-1; D gene: TRBD1; clone size: NA
CDR3 DNA: TGTGCCAGCAGCCATCGACTAGCGGGAGGGCCGCGACACTCGGGCACGCAGTATTTT; CDR3 protein: CASSHRLAGGPRHSGTQYF; V gene: TRBV3-1/TRBV3-2; J gene: TRBJ2-3; D gene: TRBD2; clone size: NA
CDR3 DNA: TGTGCCAGCAGCTTAGAAGGGGGAACTGAAGCTTTCTTT; CDR3 protein: CASSLEGGTEAFF; V gene: TRBV7-9; J gene: TRBJ1-1; D gene: NA; clone size: NA
CDR3 DNA: TGTGCCAGCAGTAAACTCAATCAGCCCCAGCATTTT; CDR3 protein: CASSKLNQPQHF; V gene: TRBV28; J gene: TRBJ1-5; D gene: NA; clone size: NA
CDR3 DNA: TGCGCCAGCAGTGAGCCGGGGGAAAGGAGCTATGGCTACACCTTC; CDR3 protein: CASSEPGERSYGYTF; V gene: TRBV10-2; J gene: TRBJ1-2; D gene: NA; clone size: NA
CDR3 DNA: TGCGCCAGCAGTCCGGGACTAGCGGGATGGGAGACCCAGTACTTC; CDR3 protein: CASSPGLAGWETQYF; V gene: TRBV10-2; J gene: TRBJ2-5; D gene: TRBD2; clone size: NA
CDR3 DNA: TGTGCCAGCAGTTTTACCAGGGGGTCGAATGAAAAACTGTTTTTT; CDR3 protein: CASSFTRGSNEKLFF; V gene: TRBV6-5; J gene: TRBJ1-4; D gene: TRBD1; clone size: NA
CDR3 DNA: TGTGCCAGCAGATCAGGGGGCTCGGGAACTGAAGCTTTCTTT; CDR3 protein: CASRSGGSGTEAFF; V gene: TRBV28; J gene: TRBJ1-1; D gene: TRBD1; clone size: NA
CDR3 DNA: TGTGCCTGGAGTCGGGGCGGGAGGACTGAAGCTTTCTTT; CDR3 protein: CAWSRGGRTEAFF; V gene: TRBV30; J gene: TRBJ1-1; D gene: NA; clone size: NA
CDR3 DNA: TGTGCCAGTAGTATAGACAGTTGGTCAATCTACGAGCAGTACTTC; CDR3 protein: CASSIDSWSIYEQYF; V gene: TRBV19; J gene: TRBJ2-7; D gene: NA; clone size: NA
CDR3 DNA: TGTGCCAGCAGCTTAACACAGGGGGTGGGCGGGGAGCTGTTTTTT; CDR3 protein: CASSLTQGVGGELFF; V gene: TRBV7-2; J gene: TRBJ2-2; D gene: TRBD1; clone size: NA
CDR3 DNA: TGTGCCAGCAGTTACCCCGGGACAGGGACCGGGGAGCTGTTTTTT; CDR3 protein: CASSYPGTGTGELFF; V gene: TRBV28; J gene: TRBJ2-2; D gene: TRBD1; clone size: few
CDR3 DNA: TGTGCCAGCAGCCCAGGGACTAGCGGGAAGGCCAATGAGCAGTTCTTC; CDR3 protein: CASSPGTSGKANEQFF; V gene: TRBV7-2; J gene: TRBJ2-1; D gene: TRBD2; clone size: NA
CDR3 DNA: TGTGCCAGCAGTGAACCGGGAGAGATCTCCTACGAGCAGTACTTC; CDR3 protein: CASSEPGEISYEQYF; V gene: TRBV6-1; J gene: TRBJ2-7; D gene: NA; clone size: NA
CDR3 DNA: TGTGCCAGCAGTGAAGCTTCCGGGGAGCCCCAGCATTTT; CDR3 protein: CASSEASGEPQHF; V gene: TRBV6-1; J gene: TRBJ1-5; D gene: NA; clone size: once
CDR3 DNA: TGTGCCAGTAGGCAGATACTAGCGGGAGGATCGAATGAGCAGTTCTTC; CDR3 protein: CASRQILAGGSNEQFF; V gene: TRBV19; J gene: TRBJ2-1; D gene: TRBD2; clone size: once
CDR3 DNA: TGCGCCAGCAAACTACGGGAGTACGGCACAGATACGCAGTATTTT; CDR3 protein: CASKLREYGTDTQYF; V gene: TRBV4-1; J gene: TRBJ2-3; D gene: NA; clone size: NA
CDR3 DNA: TGCGCCAGCAGCCCAGGGGTCACCGGGGAGCTGTTTTTT; CDR3 protein: CASSPGVTGELFF; V gene: TRBV5-1; J gene: TRBJ2-2; D gene: NA; clone size: once
CDR3 DNA: TGTGCCAGCAGCCTCTCTCTAGCGAGAGGGGGGGAAGAGACCCAGTACTTC; CDR3 protein: CASSLSLARGGEETQYF; V gene: TRBV7-2; J gene: TRBJ2-5; D gene: NA; clone size: NA
CDR3 DNA: TGCGCCAGCAGCTCGACGGGAAACACTGAAGCTTTCTTT; CDR3 protein: CASSSTGNTEAFF; V gene: TRBV5-1; J gene: TRBJ1-1; D gene: NA; clone size: few
CDR3 DNA: TGCAGCGCCCTAAGGACAGGAGGTCCCTCCTACGAGCAGTACTTC; CDR3 protein: CSALRTGGPSYEQYF; V gene: TRBV29-1; J gene: TRBJ2-7; D gene: TRBD1; clone size: NA
CDR3 DNA: TGTGCCAGCAGCTTAGGGGGGGGTCCCCGGGGCGAGCAGTACTTC; CDR3 protein: CASSLGGGPRGEQYF; V gene: TRBV7-2; J gene: TRBJ2-7; D gene: TRBD2; clone size: NA
CDR3 DNA: TGTGCCAGCAGCCAGGGGGGTTCTGAAAAACTGTTTTTT; CDR3 protein: CASSQGGSEKLFF; V gene: TRBV4-2; J gene: TRBJ1-4; D gene: NA; clone size: NA
CDR3 DNA: TGTGCCAGCAGCCGCGAGCGCGAGCAGTACTTC; CDR3 protein: CASSREREQYF; V gene: TRBV4-2; J gene: TRBJ2-7; D gene: NA; clone size: once
CDR3 DNA: TGCGCCAGCAGCTTGGCCGCGATCAGCACAGATACGCAGTATTTT; CDR3 protein: CASSLAAISTDTQYF; V gene: TRBV5-1; J gene: TRBJ2-3; D gene: NA; clone size: few
CDR3 DNA: TGTGCCAGCAGTCCAGGACAGTCAACCGGGGAGCTGTTTTTT; CDR3 protein: CASSPGQSTGELFF; V gene: TRBV3-1/TRBV3-2; J gene: TRBJ2-2; D gene: NA; clone size: NA
CDR3 DNA: TGTGCCAGCAGTTTGGCTCGCTGGGGGCAAGGTGGTCAGCCCCAGCATTTT; CDR3 protein: CASSLARWGQGGQPQHF; V gene: TRBV28; J gene: TRBJ1-5; D gene: NA; clone size: NA
CDR3 DNA: TGTGCCAGCAGCGTATACTCGGATACGCAGTATTTT; CDR3 protein: CASSVYSDTQYF; V gene: TRBV9; J gene: TRBJ2-3; D gene: NA; clone size: NA
CDR3 DNA: TGTGCCACCAGCAGAGCGCATCCCGGGACAGGGGAGGAATCACCCCTCCACTTT; CDR3 protein: CATSRAHPGTGEESPLHF; V gene: TRBV15; J gene: TRBJ1-6; D gene: TRBD1; clone size: NA